The T cell receptor beta chain described here comes from a study of blood T cell repertoires in COVID-19. Across the study: Both acute and convalescent COVID-19 samples were obtained from the United States, Italy and Spain. Sources were T cells, B-cell-depleted T cells, or PBMCs; the material itself was cDNA or gDNA.

Authors' methods: Cell counts per sample came from amplifying reference gene primers. The assay was immunoSEQ multiplex PCR, and TCRdb's table has in-frame clones only and misses some. V and J calls plus clone size are reproduced from that table; the DNA served to infer D and trimming. The sample includes some 290,000 clones, 88% of them seen just once. During active infection, Seattle patients enrolled and were then monitored through disease. Germline V gene data show CDR1 as SQVTM and CDR2 as ANQGSEA. The CDR3 is 12 amino acids. V lost 4 bases, J lost 7 bases, and 4 bases stayed unmatched. The sample consisted of peripheral blood. This TCR was sampled from a woman aged 25 to 45 with COVID-19, enrolled during active disease. The V call is TRBV29-1, the J call TRBJ2-4, with 7 bases aligning to TRBD2. The CDR3 DNA is TGCAGCGTTGGCGGGAGAGGGAACATTCAGTACTTC. Translation: CSVGGRGNIQYF. Combining the CDR3 with reference TRBV29-1 and TRBJ2-4 gives the whole variable domain SAVISQKPSRDICQRGTSLTIQCQVDSQVTMMFWYRQQPGQSLTLIATANQGSEATYESGFVIDKFPISRPNLTFSTLTVSNMSPEDSSIYLCSVGGRGNIQYFGAGTRLSVL.